The sequence of this TCR beta chain was determined in a study of brain T cells in children with intractable seizures. Data came from immunoSEQ multiplex PCR; TCRdb stores just in-frame clones and leaves some out. Of about 120,000 clones listed, around 94% are singletons. Germline values: CDR1 SGHNT, CDR2 YYREEE (reference sequence). The CDR3 is made up of 14 amino acids. V lost 1 base to trimming and J lost 8 bases, with 13 bases between them. This clone came up once. The sample was peripheral blood, taken at surgery. This chain joins TRBV5-4 and TRBJ2-1; D is ambiguous. The receptor was derived from a boy in the first two years of life with hemimegalencephaly and intractable seizures. CDR3 sequence reads: CASSLFPTEDEQFF. The CDR3 nucleotides read TGTGCCAGCAGCTTGTTCCCTACCGAGGATGAGCAGTTCTTC.